This T cell receptor beta chain appears in the sequencing data of a study of cytomegalovirus exposure and HLA in healthy donors. Germline values: CDR1 LNHDA, CDR2 SQIVND (reference sequence). The CDR3 length is 16 residues. Trimming removed 7 bases from V and 7 bases from J; junction bases left unmatched: 14. PCR amplification relied on 60 Vbeta primers (plus 13 Jbeta primers). Data came from immunoSEQ multiplex PCR; TCRdb stores just in-frame clones and leaves some out. The sample has tens of thousands of clones; over 70% are singletons. Whole-study findings and limits: What TCR beta sequences reportedly achieved was accurate prediction of HLA-A and HLA-B alleles in most subjects. In an earlier analysis, about 90% or about 30%: the productive usage of most TCR beta V segments.

Of note for this clone: Its matching antigen is unknown.

J is TRBJ2-2 and V is TRBV19, with TRBD2 identical over 8 bases. The specimen sequenced was PBMCs. The sequence was obtained from a man between 60 and 70 years old in good health and CMV-seropositive. The CDR3 sequence is CASTSPGGTGIGELFF. In DNA form, the CDR3 reads TGTGCCAGTACCTCGCCGGGGGGGACGGGCATCGGGGAGCTGTTTTTT.